These 17 T cell receptor beta chains were sequenced from one sample in a study of patients and donors after allogeneic stem cell transplantation. One entry per CDR3 protein results from TCRdb running MiXCR on the RT-PCR reads. Among roughly 250,000 distinct CDR3 sequences listed, around 14% were seen once. Sequenced sample: blood, either unsorted or a sorted T cell fraction (not recorded which). Receptor source: a human donor who was either an allogeneic HSCT recipient or a stem cell or donor lymphocyte infusion donor (not recorded which). It is not recorded whose cells these are; they may come from a transplant donor.

The chain combines TRBV5-5 with TRBJ2-5, with TRBD1 matching 9 bases. Germline V gene data show CDR1 as SGHKS and CDR2 as YYEKEE (reference sequence). This CDR3 contains 15 residues. V trimming: 0 bases; J trimming: 9 bases; junction bases outside the gene matches: 9. The DNA for the CDR3 is TGTGCCAGCAGCTTGGACGTGACAGGGGGGGTACCCCAGTACTTC. Protein product: CASSLDVTGGVPQYF.

This clonotype has only a few counts. The chain uses TRBV5-1 and TRBJ2-2; 8 nucleotides match TRBD1. Germline V gene lookup returns CDR1 SGHRS and CDR2 YFSETQ. V gave up 4 bases and J gave up 3 bases; unmatched junction bases: 5. The CDR3 has 15 amino acids. CDR3 region: CASSDGQGYTGELFF. CDR3 in DNA: TGCGCCAGCAGCGACGGACAGGGCTACACCGGGGAGCTGTTTTTT.

This clonotype occurred many times. The chain has TRBV11-2 and TRBJ2-7, with no clear D. The V end lost 8 bases, the J end lost 2 bases, and 10 bases lay between the germline ends. The V gene's germline CDR1 is SGHAT and CDR2 FQNNGV. This CDR3 spans 12 amino acids. The CDR3 reads CASGSHPYEQYF. The CDR3 region has the DNA TGTGCCAGCGGATCGCATCCCTACGAGCAGTACTTC.

This clonotype was observed a few times. The V gene is TRBV19, the J gene TRBJ1-4; a possible D gene is TRBD1 (5 bases). CDR3 length: 15 residues. V dropped 7 bases and J dropped 3 bases, with 15 bases sitting between them. Germline assignment: CDR1 LNHDA and CDR2 SQIVND (reference sequence). CDR3 coding DNA: TGTGCCAGTAACCTGGTCGGGGCATCTAATGAAAAACTGTTTTTT. Its translation is CASNLVGASNEKLFF. Filled out from reference TRBV19 and TRBJ1-4, the complete variable domain reads DGGITQSPKYLFRKEGQNVTLSCEQNLNHDAMYWYRQDPGQGLRLIYYSQIVNDFQKGDIAEGYSVSREKKESFPLTVTSAQKNPTAFYLCASNLVGASNEKLFFGSGTQLSVL.

A few counts support this clonotype. The chain joins TRBV20-1 to TRBJ1-2; 8 bases align to TRBD1. The V gene's germline CDR1 is DFQATT and CDR2 SNEGSKA (reference sequence). The length of the CDR3 is 16 residues. Unmatched junction bases numbered 16, after V lost 3 bases and J lost 7 bases. CDR3 sequence: CSASPWTGSDQGGYTF. The CDR3 DNA sequence: TGCAGTGCTAGCCCTTGGACAGGGTCAGACCAAGGTGGCTACACCTTC.

This clonotype has a count of ten or more. The V gene is TRBV20-1, the J gene TRBJ1-2; 7 bases map to TRBD1. The CDR3 has 14 amino acids. Germline lookup yields CDR1 DFQATT and CDR2 SNEGSKA (reference sequence). The trim removed 0 bases at V and 4 bases at J, leaving 5 bases unmatched. The CDR3 DNA follows: TGCAGTGCTAGAGAACAGACAGGGAGCTATGGCTACACCTTC. Amino acid sequence: CSAREQTGSYGYTF.

The chain combines TRBV7-9 with TRBJ1-2; D gene ambiguous. Germline V gene data show CDR1 as SEHNR and CDR2 as FQNEAQ (reference sequence). The ends were cut back, 2 bases at V and 6 bases at J, with 16 bases in the middle. The CDR3 sequence is 15 residues long. The CDR3, as DNA: TGTGCCAGCAGCTTATTAGGTCGGTACGCTGATGGCTACACCTTC. Its protein product is CASSLLGRYADGYTF. The complete variable domain, with remaining parts taken from reference TRBV7-9 and TRBJ1-2, reads DTGVSQNPRHKITKRGQNVTFRCDPISEHNRLYWYRQTLGQGPEFLTYFQNEAQLEKSRLLSDRFSAERPKGSFSTLEIQRTEQGDSAMYLCASSLLGRYADGYTFGSGTRLTVV.

This clonotype was seen more than once but under ten times. The chain joins TRBV11-2 to TRBJ2-2; 9 bases map to TRBD1. Germline loops: CDR1 SGHAT, CDR2 FQNNGV. Germline trimming cut 6 bases from V and 6 bases from J; bases unmatched to any gene: 5. The CDR3 is made up of 14 amino acids. CDR3 bases: TGTGCCAGCAGTCGGACAGGGGTTTCCGGGGAGCTGTTTTTT. Translating it yields CASSRTGVSGELFF.

The rearrangement joins TRBV4-3 to TRBJ2-1, with 7 bases that match TRBD2. The germline V gene has CDR1 LGHNA and CDR2 YSLEER. V lost 1 base and J lost 3; bases outside the gene matches: 6. CDR3 length: 16 residues. In nucleotides, the CDR3 is TGCGCCAGCAGCCAAGGGTCGCCTAGCGGCTACAATGAGCAGTTCTTC. Protein sequence: CASSQGSPSGYNEQFF.

This clonotype was observed many times. This chain connects TRBV5-1 to TRBJ2-1; 9 bases align to TRBD2. J was trimmed by 5 bases and V by 2 bases; bases with no gene match: 8. CDR1 is SGHRS, CDR2 YFSETQ, per germline. The CDR3 is made up of 16 amino acids. This chain's CDR3 is CASSLFAGGPNNEQFF. As DNA, the CDR3 is TGCGCCAGCAGCTTATTCGCGGGGGGGCCGAACAATGAGCAGTTCTTC. The full variable domain, with the rest looked up from reference TRBV5-1 and TRBJ2-1, is KAGVTQTPRYLIKTRGQQVTLSCSPISGHRSVSWYQQTPGQGLQFLFEYFSETQRNKGNFPGRFSGRQFSNSRSEMNVSTLELGDSALYLCASSLFAGGPNNEQFFGPGTRLTVL.

The chain joins TRBV2 to TRBJ2-1, with a weak D call TRBD2 (5 bases). With 6 bases removed from V and 8 bases from J, the gap between germline ends came to 11 bases. The CDR3 runs 12 residues. Germline V gene lookup returns CDR1 SNHLY and CDR2 FYNNEI. The chain's CDR3 is CASRPSGDEQFF. CDR3 DNA sequence: TGTGCCAGCAGGCCATCCGGGGATGAGCAGTTCTTC.

This clonotype showed up just a few times. CDR3 sequence: CASSLGDSSTNEKLFF. The CDR3 DNA reads TGTGCCAGCAGCCTGGGGGACAGCTCAACTAATGAAAAACTGTTTTTT. This sequence joins TRBV7-9 and TRBJ1-4; 7 bases fit TRBD1. V gave up 5 bases and J gave up 0 bases; unmatched junction bases: 6. CDR3 size: 16 residues. The germline V gene has CDR1 SEHNR and CDR2 FQNEAQ (reference sequence).

CDR3 sequence (DNA): TGTGCCAGCAGTGAGATAGACAGGGATGGGGCCAACGTCCTGACTTTC. Translated, it gives CASSEIDRDGANVLTF. The chain links TRBV25-1 to TRBJ2-6, with 7 bases matching TRBD1. This CDR3 is built from 16 residues. The ends lost 3 bases at V and 3 bases at J; junction bases unmatched: 5. Germline loops: CDR1 MGHDK, CDR2 SYGVNS.

About this clonotype: A much larger clonotype is one base distant, so this may be a read error. This chain connects TRBV12-3 or TRBV12-4 to TRBJ2-2, with 10 bases lining up with TRBD1. This CDR3 has 15 amino acids. Written as DNA, the CDR3 is TGTGCCAGCAGTCCGGGGACAGGGGTCACCGGGGGGCTGTTTTTT. Translating gives CASSPGTGVTGGLFF.

Ten or more counts support this clonotype. The chain couples TRBV24-1 to TRBJ2-1, with TRBD1 matching over 7 bases. This CDR3 region has 16 residues. The trim removed 5 bases at V and 7 bases at J, leaving 13 bases unmatched. The germline V gene encodes CDR1 KGHDR and CDR2 SFDVKD. The CDR3 sequence is CATSGSVRGQRNEQFF. The CDR3 DNA reads as TGTGCCACCAGTGGTTCAGTTAGGGGACAGCGGAATGAGCAGTTCTTC.

The rearrangement joins TRBV5-1 to TRBJ2-7; 14 bases align to TRBD2. Germline V lookup: CDR1 SGHRS, CDR2 YFSETQ. J was trimmed by 4 bases and V by 4 bases; bases with no gene match: 10. This CDR3 has 17 amino acids. The CDR3: CASSPAGLAGGGYEQYF. CDR3 in DNA: TGCGCCAGCAGCCCAGCTGGACTAGCGGGGGGCGGGTACGAGCAGTACTTC.

A few counts support this clonotype. The chain combines TRBV12-3 or TRBV12-4 with TRBJ2-2; D gene ambiguous. The CDR3 is made up of 13 amino acids. Trimming removed 5 bases at V and 7 bases at J, with 11 bases between. The CDR3 loop reads CASSTTLLGELFF. DNA of the CDR3: TGTGCCAGCAGTACGACACTCCTCGGGGAGCTGTTTTTT.